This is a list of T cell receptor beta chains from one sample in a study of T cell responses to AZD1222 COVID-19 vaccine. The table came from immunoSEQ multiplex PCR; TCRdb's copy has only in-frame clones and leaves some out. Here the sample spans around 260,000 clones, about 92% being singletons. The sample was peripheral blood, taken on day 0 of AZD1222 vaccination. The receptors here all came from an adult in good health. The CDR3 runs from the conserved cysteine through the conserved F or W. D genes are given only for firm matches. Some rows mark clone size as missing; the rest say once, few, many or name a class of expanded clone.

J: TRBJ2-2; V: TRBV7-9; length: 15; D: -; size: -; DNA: TGTGCCAGCAGCTCGGGGGCGACAGGTTCCGGGGAGCTGTTTTTT; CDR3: CASSSGATGSGELFF
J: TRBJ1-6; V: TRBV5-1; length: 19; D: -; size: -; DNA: TGCGCCAGCAGCTTGGCCGCACCGCAAGACCCCTCCTATAATTCACCCCTCCACTTT; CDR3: CASSLAAPQDPSYNSPLHF
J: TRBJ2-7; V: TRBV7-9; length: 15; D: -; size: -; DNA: TGTGCCAGCAGCTTAGAGGGCGGGTGGCCCTACGAGCAGTACTTC; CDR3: CASSLEGGWPYEQYF
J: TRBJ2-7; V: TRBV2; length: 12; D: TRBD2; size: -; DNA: TGTGCCAGCACTAGCGGACTCTACGAGCAGTACTTC; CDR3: CASTSGLYEQYF
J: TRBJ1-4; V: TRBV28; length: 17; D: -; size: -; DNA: TGTGCCAGCAGTTTTCTCGGGGGGCTCGCAACTAATGAAAAACTGTTTTTT; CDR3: CASSFLGGLATNEKLFF
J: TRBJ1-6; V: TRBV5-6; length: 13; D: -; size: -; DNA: TGTGCCAGCAGCTTTGGTGTGGGTTCACCCCTCCACTTT; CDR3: CASSFGVGSPLHF
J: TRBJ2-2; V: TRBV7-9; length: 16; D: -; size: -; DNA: TGTGCCAGCAGCTTAGGAGGTACCGCGAACACCGGGGAGCTGTTTTTT; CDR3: CASSLGGTANTGELFF
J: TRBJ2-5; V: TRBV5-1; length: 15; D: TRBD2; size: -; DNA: TGCGCCAGCAGCTTGCAAGCGGGGGGGAGTGAGACCCAGTACTTC; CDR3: CASSLQAGGSETQYF
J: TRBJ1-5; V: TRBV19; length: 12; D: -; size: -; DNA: TGTGCCAGTAGTATGGGCGCTCAGCCCCAGCATTTT; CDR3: CASSMGAQPQHF
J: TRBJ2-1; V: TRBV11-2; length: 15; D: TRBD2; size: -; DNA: TGTGCCAGCAGCCTACAGCGGGAGGTTTACAATGAGCAGTTCTTC; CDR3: CASSLQREVYNEQFF
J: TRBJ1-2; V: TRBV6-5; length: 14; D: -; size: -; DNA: TGTGCCAGCAGTTACTCCGAAGGACCGGGGGGCTACACCTTC; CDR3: CASSYSEGPGGYTF
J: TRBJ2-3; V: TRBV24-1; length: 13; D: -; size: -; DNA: TGTGCCACCAGTGACAGTGGCACAGATACGCAGTATTTT; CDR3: CATSDSGTDTQYF
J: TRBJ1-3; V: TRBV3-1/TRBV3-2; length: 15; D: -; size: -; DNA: TGTGCCAGCAGCCTCCTCCGGGGCTCTGGAAACACCATATATTTT; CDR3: CASSLLRGSGNTIYF
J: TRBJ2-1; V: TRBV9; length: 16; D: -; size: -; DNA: TGTGCCAGCAGCTTTCCCGGGACTCCAAAGGCGAATGAGCAGTTCTTC; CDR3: CASSFPGTPKANEQFF
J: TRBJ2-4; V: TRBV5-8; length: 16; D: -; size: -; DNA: TGTGCCAGCAGCTTGGTTTCTCGCGGTCCGACCGGCATTCAGTACTTC; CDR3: CASSLVSRGPTGIQYF
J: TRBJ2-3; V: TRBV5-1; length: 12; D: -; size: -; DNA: TGCGCCAGCAGCTTGAGGGAGCATACGCAGTATTTT; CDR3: CASSLREHTQYF
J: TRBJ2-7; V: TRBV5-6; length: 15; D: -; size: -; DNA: TGTGCCTCCAGCGAGGGAATAGCGGCACCCTACGAGCAGTACTTC; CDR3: CASSEGIAAPYEQYF
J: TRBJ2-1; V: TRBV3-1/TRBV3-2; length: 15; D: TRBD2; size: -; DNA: TGTGCCAGCAGCTCGCGGGGGGGAGGGTACAATGAGCAGTTCTTC; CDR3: CASSSRGGGYNEQFF
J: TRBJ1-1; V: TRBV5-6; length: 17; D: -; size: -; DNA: TGTGCCAGCAGCTTGTATGAGAAAAGTTCCAGGAACACTGAAGCTTTCTTT; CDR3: CASSLYEKSSRNTEAFF
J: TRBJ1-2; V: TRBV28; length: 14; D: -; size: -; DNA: TGTGCCAGCAGTTTCGCAGACAGACACTATGGCTACACCTTC; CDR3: CASSFADRHYGYTF
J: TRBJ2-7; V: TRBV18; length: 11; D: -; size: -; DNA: TGTGCCAGCTCACGGGAGAGAGAGCAGTACTTC; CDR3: CASSREREQYF
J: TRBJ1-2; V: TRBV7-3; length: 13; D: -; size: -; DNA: TGTGCCAGCAGCCCAGACAGGAACTATGGCTACACCTTC; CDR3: CASSPDRNYGYTF
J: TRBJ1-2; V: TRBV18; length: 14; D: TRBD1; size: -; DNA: TGTGCCAGCTCACCGGACAGGACCTACTATGGCTACACCTTC; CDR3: CASSPDRTYYGYTF
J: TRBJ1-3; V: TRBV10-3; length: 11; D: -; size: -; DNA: TGTGCCATCATCTCTGGAAACACCATATATTTT; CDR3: CAIISGNTIYF
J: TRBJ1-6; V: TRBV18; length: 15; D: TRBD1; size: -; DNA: TGTGCCAGCTCCACCGGGACAGGGGACAATTCACCCCTCCACTTT; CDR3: CASSTGTGDNSPLHF
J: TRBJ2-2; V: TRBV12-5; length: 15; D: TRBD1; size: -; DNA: TGTGCTAGTGGACGACAGGGGGGGATGTTAGGGGAGCTGTTTTTT; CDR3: CASGRQGGMLGELFF
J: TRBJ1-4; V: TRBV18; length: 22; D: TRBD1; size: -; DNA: TGTGCCAGCTCACCAACGTTGGAGGTAGTCCGGGACAGGGGGCTAACGATCGAAAAACTGTTTTTT; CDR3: CASSPTLEVVRDRGLTIEKLFF
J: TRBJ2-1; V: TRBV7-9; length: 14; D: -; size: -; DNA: TGTGCCAGCAGCCGCAACGGTCGGGGGAATGAGCAGTTCTTC; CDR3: CASSRNGRGNEQFF
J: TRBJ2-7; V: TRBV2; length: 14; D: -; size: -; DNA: TGTGCCAGCACCCGCACAACAGAATTCGACGAGCAGTACTTC; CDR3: CASTRTTEFDEQYF
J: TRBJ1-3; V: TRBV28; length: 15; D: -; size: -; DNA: TGTGCCAGCAGTTTAATCGGGAGCTCTGGAAACACCATATATTTT; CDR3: CASSLIGSSGNTIYF
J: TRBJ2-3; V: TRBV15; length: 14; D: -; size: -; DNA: TGTGCCACCAGCAGAGGGGGGAACACAGATACGCAGTATTTT; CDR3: CATSRGGNTDTQYF
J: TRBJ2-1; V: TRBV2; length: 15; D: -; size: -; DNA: TGTGCCAGCAGTGAAGTCGGGAGCTCCTACAATGAGCAGTTCTTC; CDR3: CASSEVGSSYNEQFF
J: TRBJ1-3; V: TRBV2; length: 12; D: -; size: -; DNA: TGTGCCAGCAGTGTAACTGGAAACACCATATATTTT; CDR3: CASSVTGNTIYF
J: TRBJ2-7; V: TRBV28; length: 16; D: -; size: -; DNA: TGTGCCAGCAGTTCCACCGGTGGGAGGGGGAGCTACGAGCAGTACTTC; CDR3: CASSSTGGRGSYEQYF
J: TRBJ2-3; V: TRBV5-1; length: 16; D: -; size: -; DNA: TGCGCCAGCAGCTTCTATGCGGGGTCTTCCACAGATACGCAGTATTTT; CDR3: CASSFYAGSSTDTQYF
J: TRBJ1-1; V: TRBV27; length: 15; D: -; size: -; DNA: TGTGCCAGCAGTTTGGGGCGGGCGGCGAACACTGAAGCTTTCTTT; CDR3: CASSLGRAANTEAFF
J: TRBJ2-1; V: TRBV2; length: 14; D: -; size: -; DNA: TGTGCCAGCCAGTACGGAACCCTCGGGGATGAGCAGTTCTTC; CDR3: CASQYGTLGDEQFF
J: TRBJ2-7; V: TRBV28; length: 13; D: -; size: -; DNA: TGTGCCACGGGGCCCCCACCTTCCTACGAGCAGTACTTC; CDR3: CATGPPPSYEQYF
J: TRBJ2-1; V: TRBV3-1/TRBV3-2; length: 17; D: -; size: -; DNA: TGTGCCAGCAGCTCTTCCGCCCAGCGGGTATCCTACAATGAGCAGTTCTTC; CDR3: CASSSSAQRVSYNEQFF
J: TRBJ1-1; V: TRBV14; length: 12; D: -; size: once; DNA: TGTGCCAGCAGCCAAATGTTCTCTGAAGCTTTCTTT; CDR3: CASSQMFSEAFF
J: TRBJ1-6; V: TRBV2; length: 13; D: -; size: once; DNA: TGTGCCAGCAGCGAGGGGAATAATTCACCCCTCCACTTT; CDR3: CASSEGNNSPLHF
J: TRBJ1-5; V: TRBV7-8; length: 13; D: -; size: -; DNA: TGTGCCAGCAGCCCCGTGGGCAATCAGCCCCAGCATTTT; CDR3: CASSPVGNQPQHF
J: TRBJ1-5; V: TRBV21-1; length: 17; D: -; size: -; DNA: TGTGCCAGCAACCCGGGGACAGTACCATATAGCAATCAGCCCCAGCATTTT; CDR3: CASNPGTVPYSNQPQHF
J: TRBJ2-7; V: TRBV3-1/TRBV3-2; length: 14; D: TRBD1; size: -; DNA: TGTGCCAGCAGCCAAGAGGTGACAGGGGGCGAGCAGTACTTC; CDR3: CASSQEVTGGEQYF
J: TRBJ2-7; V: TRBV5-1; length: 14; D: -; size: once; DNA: TGCGCCAGCAGCCCGGGACACTCATCGAGGGAGCAGTACTTC; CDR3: CASSPGHSSREQYF